This section outlines one T cell receptor beta chain sequence together with its context. The CDR3 is 17 residues long. Germline V gives CDR1 SGHAT, CDR2 FQNNGV. V dropped 1 base and J dropped 8 bases, with 23 bases sitting between them. The data belong to a study of T cell changes during pregnancy in multiple sclerosis. Sequenced by immunoSEQ multiplex PCR; TCRdb stores in-frame clones only, minus some. The data hold about 69,000 clones, with approximately 90% observed a single time. This sequence originates from a female donor with multiple sclerosis, enrolled in a pregnancy study. This chain uses TRBV11-2 with TRBJ1-2; the D gene is possibly TRBD1 (6 bases). The sample was peripheral blood, taken in the third trimester of pregnancy. The CDR3 protein is CASSLVGGGRISGGYTF. The CDR3 coding sequence is TGTGCCAGCAGCTTAGTGGGGGGCGGGAGGATTTCGGGAGGCTACACCTTC.